These 20 T cell receptor beta chains were sequenced from one sample in a study of Ad26.COV2.S vaccination and SARS-CoV-2 variants (dated by TCRdb to about 2021). What this sample's treatment or condition label stands for: over 15 received Ad26.COV2.S at low or high dose, single or two shots; 5 received placebo; per-sample allocation not given. For vaccine and placebo recipients, repertoires were sequenced using samples collected on day 63 after the first injection. Libraries were made using the immunoSEQ multiplex PCR assay. In TCRdb, the immuneACCESS table is reduced to in-frame sequences with V and J assigned. These tables do not hold every clone; where another copy was compared, an unresolved V gene accounts for under half, and the others remain unexplained. This sample holds about 400,000 clones; approximately 90% were observed only once. The ten largest clonotypes hold roughly 3.5% of the sample.

The sample in question was peripheral blood, obtained in a trial of Ad26.COV2.S vaccine versus placebo. These receptors were collected from a person between 18 and 60 years old who received the Ad26.COV2.S COVID-19 vaccine or a placebo.

The sample holds one count of this clone. Distinct nucleotide sequences in the sample also encode this CDR3. The chain links TRBV5-4 to TRBJ2-3; D is possibly TRBD1 (5 bases). Trimming removed 2 bases from V and 1 base from J, with 5 bases in between. The CDR3 is made up of 13 amino acids. Germline assignment: CDR1 SGHNT and CDR2 YYREEE (reference sequence). The CDR3 reads CASSLGGTDTQYF. The CDR3 DNA follows: TGTGCCAGCAGCTTAGGGGGCACAGATACGCAGTATTTT.

This clone was picked up one time. This chain joins TRBV6-6 and TRBJ1-4, with TRBD1 matching over 7 bases. The CDR3 is 13 amino acids. CDR1 and CDR2 (germline): MNHNY, SVGAGI (reference sequence). J gave up 4 bases and V 5 bases, and 1 base lay outside the gene matches. Here the CDR3 reads CASSGQDNEKLFF. CDR3 in DNA: TGTGCCAGCAGTGGACAGGATAATGAAAAACTGTTTTTT.

This sequence joins TRBV6-1 and TRBJ2-1; D unclear. The CDR3 runs 14 residues. V dropped 2 bases and J dropped 11 bases, with 16 bases sitting between them. Per the germline V gene, CDR1 is MNHNS and CDR2 is SASEGT. In DNA form, the CDR3 reads TGTGCCAGCAGTGAACCCTACGACGTCACTCAGCAGTTCTTC. Translation: CASSEPYDVTQQFF.

This chain links TRBV10-2 with TRBJ2-3; no clear D gene. The V and J ends lost 4 bases and 2 bases respectively, with 7 bases between them. Germline values: CDR1 WSHSY, CDR2 SAAADI. The CDR3 is made up of 13 amino acids. CDR3 in amino acids: CASSVAYTDTQYF. Written as DNA, the CDR3 is TGCGCCAGCAGTGTTGCCTACACAGATACGCAGTATTTT.

The chain uses TRBV18 and TRBJ1-3; 9 nucleotides agree with TRBD1. The germline V gene encodes CDR1 KGHSH and CDR2 LQKENI. J lost 5 bases, V lost 3 bases, and 5 bases had no gene match. This CDR3 is 15 amino acids long. The CDR3 nucleotides are TGTGCCAGCTCACCCACAGGGGGCTTCAGAAACACCATATATTTT. This translates into CASSPTGGFRNTIYF.

CDR3 residues: CASSPLRGEENIQYF. CDR3 nucleotide sequence: TGTGCCAGCAGCCCCCTTCGGGGGGAGGAAAACATTCAGTACTTC. The J gene is TRBJ2-4, the V gene TRBV27; 7 bases map to TRBD2. CDR3 length: 15 amino acids. In germline, CDR1 is MNHEY, CDR2 SMNVEV (reference sequence). V was pared by 6 bases and J by 5 bases, with 10 bases of the junction left unmatched.

Here the CDR3 DNA reads TGTGCCAGCAGTTACTCCAACGGGGGCAATGAGCAGTTCTTC. This gives the protein CASSYSNGGNEQFF. This rearrangement joins TRBV6-5 to TRBJ2-1; possibly TRBD2 for D (6 bases). The CDR3 sequence is 14 residues long. Germline CDR1 is MNHEY and CDR2 is SVGAGI. V gave up 0 bases and J gave up 6 bases, with 9 bases separating them.

The sample holds one count of this clone. The chain recombines TRBV6-1 with TRBJ2-2, with 10 positions matching TRBD2. V lost 2 bases to trimming and J lost 5 bases; unmatched junction nucleotides: 5. The CDR3 length is 16 residues. The V gene's germline CDR1 is MNHNS and CDR2 SASEGT. CDR3 DNA sequence: TGTGCCAGCAGTGAACCTAGCGGGGGCGAGACCGGGGAGCTGTTTTTT. This gives the protein CASSEPSGGETGELFF.

The rearrangement links TRBV7-9 to TRBJ2-1; D unclear. The V gene lost 6 bases and the J gene lost 11 bases, with 17 bases spanning the gap. CDR1 SEHNR and CDR2 FQNEAQ come from the germline V gene (reference sequence). There are 13 residues in the CDR3. CDR3 sequence: CASRGRLFPQQFF. The CDR3 nucleotides are TGTGCCAGCAGAGGACGGCTATTCCCTCAGCAGTTCTTC.

The gene calls are TRBV11-1 and TRBJ1-1; D not certain. Germline values: CDR1 SGHAT, CDR2 FQDESV (reference sequence). The V gene lost 3 bases and the J gene lost 11 bases, with 19 bases spanning the gap. This CDR3 is 14 amino acids long. DNA of the CDR3: TGTGCCAGCAGCTTGACCGGAGGGATTGGACCGGCTTTCTTT. It is translated as CASSLTGGIGPAFF.

This clone showed up just a few times. The rearrangement uses TRBV20-1 and TRBJ1-2; 7 positions match TRBD1. V lost 3 bases to trimming and J lost 8 bases; unmatched junction nucleotides: 18. This CDR3 contains 16 residues. CDR1 is DFQATT, CDR2 SNEGSKA, per germline (reference sequence). In nucleotides, the CDR3 is TGCAGTGCTAGTCCCGCTACCCAGGGGGTGGATGGCGGCTACACCTTC. Protein: CSASPATQGVDGGYTF.

As concerns this clone: The identical CDR3 is also encoded by other nucleotide sequences in the sample. The chain couples TRBV30 to TRBJ1-3, with D unclear. CDR1 is GTSNPN, CDR2 SVGIG, per germline (reference sequence). The germline V and J ends were trimmed by 3 bases and 8 bases, with 8 bases remaining between them. This CDR3 is 11 amino acids long. In nucleotides, the CDR3 is TGTGCCTGGAGCGCAAGGGACACCATATATTTT. Translating it yields CAWSARDTIYF. The variable domain in full, completed from reference TRBV30 and TRBJ1-3, reads SQTIHQWPATLVQPVGSPLSLECTVEGTSNPNLYWYRQAAGRGLQLLFYSVGIGQISSEVPQNLSASRPQDRQFILSSKKLLLSDSGFYLCAWSARDTIYFGEGSWLTVV.

V usage is TRBV2 and J usage is TRBJ2-3; 8 nucleotides agree with TRBD2. This CDR3 has 15 amino acids. V was pared by 4 bases and J by 2 bases, with 5 bases of the junction left unmatched. Germline assignment: CDR1 SNHLY and CDR2 FYNNEI. As DNA, the CDR3 is TGTGCCAGCAGTGGTCGGCGGGGGGACACAGATACGCAGTATTTT. This codes for CASSGRRGDTDTQYF.

CDR3 in amino acids: CASRDSPYEQYF. In DNA, the CDR3 is TGTGCCAGCCGGGACAGTCCCTACGAGCAGTACTTC. The chain carries TRBV6-5 and TRBJ2-7; 7 bases line up with TRBD1. There are 12 residues in the CDR3. Trimming took 8 bases from V and 2 from J; bases not matched to a gene: 3. Germline loops: CDR1 MNHEY, CDR2 SVGAGI.

This clone showed up just once. Different DNA sequences within this sample yield the same CDR3. The chain uses TRBV7-9 and TRBJ2-5; D is perhaps TRBD1 (5 bases). V was clipped by 0 bases and J by 2 bases, with 10 bases between them. The CDR3 runs to 15 residues. The germline V gene encodes CDR1 SEHNR and CDR2 FQNEAQ (reference sequence). The CDR3 loop reads CASSLAGAPQETQYF. The CDR3 DNA follows: TGTGCCAGCAGCTTAGCAGGGGCACCACAAGAGACCCAGTACTTC.

The chain couples TRBV14 to TRBJ1-1, with D hard to call. From germline, CDR1 is SGHDN and CDR2 FVKESK. This CDR3 has 15 residues. V lost 4 bases to trimming and J lost 5 bases, with 17 bases between them. CDR3 loop: CASSPTVGGRTEAFF. As DNA, the CDR3 is TGTGCCAGCAGCCCGACCGTGGGAGGGCGGACTGAAGCTTTCTTT.

The rearrangement uses TRBV6-5 and TRBJ1-3; tentatively, D is TRBD1 (6 bases). The CDR3 sequence is 14 residues long. Germline-derived CDR1 and CDR2 are MNHEY and SVGAGI. Deletions cut 2 bases from V and 2 bases from J, with 7 bases between. Here the CDR3 reads CASSYAGAGNTIYF. The CDR3 DNA follows: TGTGCCAGCAGTTACGCAGGGGCTGGAAACACCATATATTTT.

The chain carries TRBV10-1 and TRBJ2-1; D perhaps matches TRBD2 (5 bases). CDR3 length equals 15 residues. Trimming left V 3 bases short and J 1 base short, with 10 bases between. Looked up from germline, CDR1 is WNHNN and CDR2 is SYGVQD (reference sequence). CDR3 nucleotides: TGCGCCAGCAGTGACGACGGGGTTTCCTACAATGAGCAGTTCTTC. It is translated as CASSDDGVSYNEQFF.

The chain is built from TRBV5-6 and TRBJ1-2, with D tentatively TRBD1 (5 bases). The CDR3 contains 13 residues. Between the trimmed V and J ends, which lost 4 bases and 5 bases, there was a span of 12 bases. In germline, CDR1 is SGHDT, CDR2 YYEEEE. CDR3 in amino acids: CASSPAGPYGYTF. The CDR3, as DNA: TGTGCCAGCAGCCCCGCGGGACCGTATGGCTACACCTTC. The entire variable domain, with the rest obtained from reference TRBV5-6 and TRBJ1-2, is as follows: DAGVTQSPTHLIKTRGQQVTLRCSPKSGHDTVSWYQQALGQGPQFIFQYYEEEERQRGNFPDRFSGHQFPNYSSELNVNALLLGDSALYLCASSPAGPYGYTFGSGTRLTVV.

This chain links TRBV5-5 with TRBJ2-4; maybe TRBD2 (5 bases). The CDR3 is 13 amino acids. The V gene's germline CDR1 is SGHKS and CDR2 YYEKEE (reference sequence). V shed 4 bases and J shed 13 bases, with 18 bases lying between them. The CDR3 coding sequence is TGTGCCAGCAGCCGACTCAGCGCGGGCGTCCAGTACTTC. Residues: CASSRLSAGVQYF. The whole variable domain, filled in from reference TRBV5-5 and TRBJ2-4, reads DAGVTQSPTHLIKTRGQQVTLRCSPISGHKSVSWYQQVLGQGPQFIFQYYEKEERGRGNFPDRFSARQFPNYSSELNVNALLLGDSALYLCASSRLSAGVQYFGAGTRLSVL.